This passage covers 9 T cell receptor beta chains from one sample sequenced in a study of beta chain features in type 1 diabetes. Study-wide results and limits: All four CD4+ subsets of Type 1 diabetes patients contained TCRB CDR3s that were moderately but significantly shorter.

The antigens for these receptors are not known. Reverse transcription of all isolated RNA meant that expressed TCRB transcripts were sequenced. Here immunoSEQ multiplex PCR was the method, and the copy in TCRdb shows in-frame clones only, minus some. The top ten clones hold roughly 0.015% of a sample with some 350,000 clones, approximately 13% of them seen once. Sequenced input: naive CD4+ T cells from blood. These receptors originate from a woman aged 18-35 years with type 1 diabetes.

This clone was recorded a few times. Written as DNA, the CDR3 is TGTGCCTTGGAGAGAGGGGGTTTTAGGTACACTGAAGCTTTCTTT. Protein sequence: CALERGGFRYTEAFF. J is TRBJ1-1 and V is TRBV30; maybe TRBD1 (6 bases). Germline V gene sequence: CDR1 GTSNPN, CDR2 SVGIG (reference sequence). The CDR3 length is 15 residues. Trimming took off 7 bases at V and 3 bases at J, with 21 bases between the two ends. Full variable domain (outside the CDR3, taken from reference TRBV30 and TRBJ1-1): SQTIHQWPATLVQPVGSPLSLECTVEGTSNPNLYWYRQAAGRGLQLLFYSVGIGQISSEVPQNLSASRPQDRQFILSSKKLLLSDSGFYLCALERGGFRYTEAFFGQGTRLTVV.

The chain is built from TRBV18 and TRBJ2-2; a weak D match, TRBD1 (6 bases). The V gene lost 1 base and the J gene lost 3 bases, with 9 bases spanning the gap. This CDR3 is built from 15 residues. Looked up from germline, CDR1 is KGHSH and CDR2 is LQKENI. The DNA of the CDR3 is TGTGCCAGCTCACCACGACAGGCTTACACCGGGGAGCTGTTTTTT. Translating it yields CASSPRQAYTGELFF.

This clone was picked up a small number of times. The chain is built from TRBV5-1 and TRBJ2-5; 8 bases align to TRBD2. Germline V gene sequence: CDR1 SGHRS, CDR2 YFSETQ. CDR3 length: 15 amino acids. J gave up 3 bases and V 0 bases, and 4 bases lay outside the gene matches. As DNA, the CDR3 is TGCGCCAGCAGCTTGGTACTAGCGGACAAAGAGACCCAGTACTTC. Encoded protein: CASSLVLADKETQYF.

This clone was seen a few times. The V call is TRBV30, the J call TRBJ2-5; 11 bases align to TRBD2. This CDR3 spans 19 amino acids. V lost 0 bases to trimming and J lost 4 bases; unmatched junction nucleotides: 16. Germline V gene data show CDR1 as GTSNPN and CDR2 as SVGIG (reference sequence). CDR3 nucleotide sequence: TGTGCCTGGAGTGTACTAAGAACTAGCGGGAGTTTATCTCGAGAGACCCAGTACTTC. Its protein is CAWSVLRTSGSLSRETQYF.

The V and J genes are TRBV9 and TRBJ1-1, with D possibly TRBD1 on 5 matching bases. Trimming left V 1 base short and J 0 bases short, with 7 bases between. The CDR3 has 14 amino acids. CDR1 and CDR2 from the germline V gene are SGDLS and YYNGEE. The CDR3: CASSVLQVNTEAFF. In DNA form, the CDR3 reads TGTGCCAGCAGCGTATTACAGGTGAACACTGAAGCTTTCTTT. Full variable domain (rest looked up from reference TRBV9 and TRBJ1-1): DSGVTQTPKHLITATGQRVTLRCSPRSGDLSVYWYQQSLDQGLQFLIQYYNGEERAKGNILERFSAQQFPDLHSELNLSSLELGDSALYFCASSVLQVNTEAFFGQGTRLTVV.

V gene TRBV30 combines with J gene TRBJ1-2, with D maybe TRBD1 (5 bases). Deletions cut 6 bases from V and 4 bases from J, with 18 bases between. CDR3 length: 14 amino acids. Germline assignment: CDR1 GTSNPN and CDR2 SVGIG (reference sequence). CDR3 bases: TGTGCCTGCTTTTCCGCGGGACGGATCTATGGCTACACCTTC. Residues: CACFSAGRIYGYTF.

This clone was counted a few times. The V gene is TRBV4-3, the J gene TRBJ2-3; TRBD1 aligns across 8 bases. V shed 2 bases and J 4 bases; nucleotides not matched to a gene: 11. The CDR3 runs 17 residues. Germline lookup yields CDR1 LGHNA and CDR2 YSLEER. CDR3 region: CASSQRTGGKGADTQYF. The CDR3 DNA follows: TGCGCCAGCAGCCAACGAACAGGGGGTAAAGGAGCAGATACGCAGTATTTT.

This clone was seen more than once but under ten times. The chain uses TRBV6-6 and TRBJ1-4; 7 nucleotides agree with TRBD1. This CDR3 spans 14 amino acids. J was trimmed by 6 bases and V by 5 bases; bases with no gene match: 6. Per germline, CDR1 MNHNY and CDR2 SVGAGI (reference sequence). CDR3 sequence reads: CASSEMTGYEKLFF. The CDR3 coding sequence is TGTGCCAGCAGTGAGATGACAGGGTATGAAAAACTGTTTTTT.

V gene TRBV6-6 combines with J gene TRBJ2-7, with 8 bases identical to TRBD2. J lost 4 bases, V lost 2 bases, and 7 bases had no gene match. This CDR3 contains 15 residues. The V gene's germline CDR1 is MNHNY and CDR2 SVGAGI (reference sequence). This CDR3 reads CASSYRGTSLYEQYV. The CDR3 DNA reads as TGTGCCAGCAGTTACCGAGGGACTAGTCTATACGAGCAGTACGTC.